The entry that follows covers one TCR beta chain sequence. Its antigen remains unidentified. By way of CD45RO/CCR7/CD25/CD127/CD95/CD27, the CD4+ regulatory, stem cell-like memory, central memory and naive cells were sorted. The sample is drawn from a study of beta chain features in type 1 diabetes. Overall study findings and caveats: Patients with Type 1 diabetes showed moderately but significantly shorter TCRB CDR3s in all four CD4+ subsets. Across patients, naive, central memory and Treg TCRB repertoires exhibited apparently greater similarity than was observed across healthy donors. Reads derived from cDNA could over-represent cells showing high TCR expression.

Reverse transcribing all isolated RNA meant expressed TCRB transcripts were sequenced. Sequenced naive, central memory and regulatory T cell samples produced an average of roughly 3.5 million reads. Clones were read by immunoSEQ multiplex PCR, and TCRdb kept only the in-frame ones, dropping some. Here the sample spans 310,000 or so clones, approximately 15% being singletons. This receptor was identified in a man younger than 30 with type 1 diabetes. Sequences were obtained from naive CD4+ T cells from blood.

This chain's CDR3 is CASSQELQAGRGANVLTF. As DNA, the CDR3 is TGCGCCAGCAGCCAAGAACTACAGGCGGGGAGGGGGGCCAACGTCCTGACTTTC. This chain links TRBV4-3 with TRBJ2-6, with D possibly being TRBD2 (6 bases). The CDR3 is 18 amino acids. V was shortened by 0 bases and J by 4 bases, with 16 bases between the two germline ends. Germline CDR1 and CDR2: LGHNA and YSLEER.